This T cell receptor beta chain was documented in a study of shared T cell receptors in the human thymus. Germline CDR1 and CDR2: MDHEN and SYDVKM. The CDR3 length is 14 residues. With 2 bases clipped from V and 4 bases from J, the junction kept 3 bases outside the gene matches. This clone appeared a single time. Assay: immunoSEQ multiplex PCR; the TCRdb copy retains only in-frame clones and omits some. The sample yields 630,000 or so clones, about 90% seen once. In addition, the sample was reused for a study of human thymus T cells.

Sequenced material: thymocytes. The TCR sequence derives from a boy younger than two with a congenital heart defect. The gene calls are TRBV28 and TRBJ2-3, with 7 bases fitting TRBD2. CDR3 sequence (DNA): TGTGCCAGCAGTTTACAGCGGGAAGCAGATACGCAGTATTTT. It specifies CASSLQREADTQYF.